A selection of T cell receptor beta chains follows, all from one sample in a study of metastatic and nonmetastatic thyroid tumors. TCRdb called clones again from the PCR reads with MiXCR. The sample carries under 25,000 clones, around 28% recorded once. Specimen: blood. These receptors originate from a female donor with papillary thyroid cancer or a benign thyroid nodule (not recorded which). Some clones in this sample may be carry-over from other donors' samples. CDR3s include the opening cysteine and the closing phenylalanine or tryptophan. The D gene is left open where the match is weak. Expanded clones are given a class, and other clones once, few, many or no size at all.

>TRBJ2-1|-|TRBV13|TRBD2
CASTLRGSGRGNEQFF
TGTGCCAGCACCTTAAGAGGTAGCGGGCGCGGCAATGAGCAGTTCTTC
>TRBJ2-2|few|TRBV20-1|TRBD2
CSARGLAGTGELFF
TGCAGTGCTAGAGGGCTAGCGGGCACCGGGGAGCTGTTTTTT
>TRBJ2-5|-|TRBV6-4|-
CASSDPRRLTGTGRYETQYF
TGTGCCAGCAGTGACCCCCGGCGACTGACCGGTACAGGGAGATATGAGACCCAGTACTTC
>TRBJ1-4|many|TRBV12-3/TRBV12-4|TRBD1
CASSLVDRSNEKLFF
TGTGCCAGCAGTTTGGTGGACAGGTCTAATGAAAAACTGTTTTTT
>TRBJ2-1|-|TRBV7-6|-
CASSLSTGPYNEQFF
TGTGCCAGCAGCTTATCTACGGGGCCCTACAATGAGCAGTTCTTC
>TRBJ1-2|medium-sized|TRBV7-2|-
CASSLTTEANRGYTF
TGTGCCAGCAGCTTGACGACCGAAGCCAATCGTGGCTACACCTTC
>TRBJ1-1|-|TRBV5-1|-
CASSLDGSTGEAFF
TGCGCCAGCAGCTTGGACGGTTCTACGGGTGAAGCTTTCTTT
>TRBJ1-2|many|TRBV4-3|TRBD1
CASSQEIGDSFYGYTF
TGCGCCAGCAGCCAAGAGATTGGGGACAGCTTCTATGGCTACACCTTC
>TRBJ2-7|few|TRBV28|TRBD2
CVSTLTSDYEQYF
TGTGTCAGCACCTTGACTAGCGACTACGAGCAGTACTTC
>TRBJ2-7|-|TRBV5-1|-
CDSTPYGGYEQYF
TGCGACAGCACTCCCTATGGCGGCTACGAGCAGTACTTC
>TRBJ2-1|-|TRBV4-2|TRBD2
CASSRRGINNEQFF
TGTGCCAGCAGCCGGCGGGGGATAAACAATGAGCAGTTCTTC
>TRBJ1-1|many|TRBV3-1|-
CASSQGGDTEAFF
TGTGCCAGCAGCCAAGGTGGGGACACTGAAGCTTTCTTT
>TRBJ2-7|many|TRBV3-1|TRBD2
CASSQLTSGFAYEQYF
TGTGCCAGCAGCCAGCTGACTAGCGGGTTTGCCTACGAGCAGTACTTC
>TRBJ2-7|medium-sized|TRBV19|-
CASSDGGASYEQYF
TGTGCCAGTTCCGATGGCGGAGCCTCCTACGAGCAGTACTTC
>TRBJ2-7|-|TRBV20-1|TRBD2
CSATEREAPYEQYF
TGCAGTGCGACGGAGCGGGAGGCCCCTTACGAGCAGTACTTC
>TRBJ1-2|many|TRBV20-1|-
CSALEWGVEYGYTF
TGCAGTGCTTTAGAGTGGGGGGTAGAGTATGGCTACACCTTC
>TRBJ2-2|large|TRBV6-1|TRBD2
CASSWEGPGELFF
TGTGCCAGCAGTTGGGAGGGACCCGGGGAGCTGTTTTTT
>TRBJ2-7|medium-sized|TRBV20-1|TRBD2
CSASPRTSVTYEQYF
TGCAGTGCTAGTCCTCGGACTAGCGTAACCTACGAGCAGTACTTC
>TRBJ1-1|many|TRBV11-2|-
CASSLEGGGSLNTEAFF
TGTGCCAGCAGCTTAGAGGGGGGGGGGTCCCTGAACACTGAAGCTTTCTTT
>TRBJ1-5|-|TRBV28|TRBD1
CASRRQGQNQPQHF
TGTGCCAGCAGGAGACAGGGGCAGAATCAGCCCCAGCATTTT
>TRBJ2-1|medium-sized|TRBV24-1|-
CATSPSGYNEQFF
TGTGCCACCAGCCCATCAGGGTACAATGAGCAGTTCTTC
>TRBJ2-3|-|TRBV15|-
CATSSKAGYTDTQYF
TGTGCCACCAGCTCAAAGGCAGGCTACACAGATACGCAGTATTTT
>TRBJ1-4|many|TRBV9|-
CASAAGVDEKLFF
TGTGCCAGCGCGGCGGGGGTGGATGAAAAACTGTTTTTT
>TRBJ2-3|many|TRBV2|TRBD2
CASSGASGRADTQYF
TGTGCCAGCAGTGGGGCTAGCGGGAGGGCCGATACGCAGTATTTT
>TRBJ2-7|-|TRBV4-1|-
CASSLREMDSYEQYF
TGCGCCAGCAGCCTCAGGGAGATGGACTCCTACGAGCAGTACTTC
>TRBJ2-7|-|TRBV20-1|TRBD2
CSARDRLAAQNYEQYF
TGCAGTGCTAGAGATCGACTAGCGGCCCAAAACTACGAGCAGTACTTC
>TRBJ1-5|many|TRBV20-1|TRBD1
CSARPARPTGKDQPQHF
TGCAGTGCTAGGCCCGCCCGTCCGACAGGGAAGGACCAGCCCCAGCATTTT
>TRBJ1-2|few|TRBV27|-
CASSWDSGGYGYTF
TGTGCCAGCAGCTGGGATTCGGGTGGCTATGGCTACACCTTC
>TRBJ1-5|many|TRBV7-8|-
CASSFRDGSNQPQHF
TGTGCCAGCAGCTTCCGGGACGGTAGCAATCAGCCCCAGCATTTT
>TRBJ2-3|many|TRBV27|TRBD2
CASSLRYSGRARTDTQYF
TGTGCCAGCAGTTTAAGGTACAGCGGGAGGGCTCGCACAGATACGCAGTATTTT
>TRBJ1-1|-|TRBV7-9|-
CASSLEDSLNTEAFF
TGTGCCAGCAGCTTAGAGGACAGCCTTAACACTGAAGCTTTTTTT
>TRBJ2-2|medium-sized|TRBV6-4|-
CASSAAGTGELFF
TGTGCCAGCAGTGCCGCAGGCACCGGGGAGCTGTTTTTT
>TRBJ1-1|many|TRBV12-3/TRBV12-4|TRBD1
CASSLAQGVEAFF
TGTGCCAGCAGTTTAGCGCAGGGGGTTGAAGCTTTCTTT
>TRBJ1-1|many|TRBV20-1|-
CSAIPGQRYEAFF
TGCAGTGCTATTCCAGGGCAACGCTATGAAGCTTTCTTT
>TRBJ2-5|few|TRBV6-1|-
CASRLEVTSQETQYF
TGTGCCAGCCGGTTAGAAGTTACCTCCCAAGAGACCCAGTACTTC
>TRBJ2-7|-|TRBV30|TRBD1
CAWSRDRVGGEQYF
TGTGCCTGGAGTCGGGACAGGGTGGGCGGCGAGCAGTACTTC
>TRBJ2-1|many|TRBV4-3|TRBD1
CASSNRGFNEQFF
TGCGCCAGCAGCAACAGGGGGTTCAATGAGCAGTTCTTC
>TRBJ1-4|many|TRBV19|TRBD1
CASSIGPTGVEKLFF
TGTGCCAGTAGTATAGGCCCGACAGGGGTTGAAAAACTGTTTTTT
>TRBJ1-5|few|TRBV7-9|TRBD1
CASSSGQGPNQPQHF
TGTGCCAGTAGCTCCGGACAGGGTCCTAATCAGCCCCAGCATTTT
>TRBJ2-7|few|TRBV6-1|-
CASSSEFRTAYEQYF
TGTGCCAGCAGTTCCGAATTTAGGACAGCCTACGAGCAGTACTTC
>TRBJ2-3|few|TRBV12-5|TRBD2
CASSRGVIGLSTDTQYF
TGTGCTAGTAGCCGGGGGGTTATCGGGCTGAGCACGGATACGCAGTATTTT
>TRBJ1-2|-|TRBV7-9|-
CASSLSQGFYGYTF
TGTGCCAGCAGCTTGAGTCAGGGCTTCTATGGCTACACCTTC
>TRBJ2-6|few|TRBV6-2/TRBV6-3|-
CASSPGGSWANVLTF
TGTGCCAGCAGCCCCGGAGGGAGCTGGGCCAACGTCCTGACTTTC
>TRBJ2-5|many|TRBV12-3/TRBV12-4|-
CASSSNSGQQETQYF
TGTGCCAGCAGTTCAAACTCAGGACAGCAAGAGACCCAGTACTTC
>TRBJ1-4|few|TRBV5-4|-
CASSSKKGPNEKLFF
TGTGCCAGCAGCTCCAAGAAGGGGCCTAATGAAAAACTGTTTTTT
>TRBJ1-3|-|TRBV28|-
CASRSSGAGNTIYF
TGTGCCAGCAGATCCTCGGGGGCTGGAAACACCATATATTTT
>TRBJ2-7|many|TRBV30|TRBD2
CAWSVGSLAVPYEQYF
TGTGCCTGGAGTGTAGGTTCACTAGCGGTCCCTTACGAGCAGTACTTC
>TRBJ1-1|few|TRBV6-1|TRBD1
CASSEDRGTEAFF
TGTGCCAGCAGTGAGGACAGGGGGACTGAAGCTTTCTTT
>TRBJ2-7|-|TRBV25-1|TRBD1
CASSEIGTGESEQYF
TGTGCCAGCAGTGAAATCGGGACAGGGGAATCCGAGCAGTACTTC
>TRBJ2-1|medium-sized|TRBV10-2|TRBD2
CASRLAGSPYNEQFF
TGCGCCAGCAGGTTAGCGGGATCCCCTTACAATGAGCAGTTCTTC
>TRBJ2-7|-|TRBV3-1|TRBD2
CASSEGLAGAYEQYF
TGTGCCAGCAGCGAGGGACTAGCGGGGGCGTACGAGCAGTACTTC